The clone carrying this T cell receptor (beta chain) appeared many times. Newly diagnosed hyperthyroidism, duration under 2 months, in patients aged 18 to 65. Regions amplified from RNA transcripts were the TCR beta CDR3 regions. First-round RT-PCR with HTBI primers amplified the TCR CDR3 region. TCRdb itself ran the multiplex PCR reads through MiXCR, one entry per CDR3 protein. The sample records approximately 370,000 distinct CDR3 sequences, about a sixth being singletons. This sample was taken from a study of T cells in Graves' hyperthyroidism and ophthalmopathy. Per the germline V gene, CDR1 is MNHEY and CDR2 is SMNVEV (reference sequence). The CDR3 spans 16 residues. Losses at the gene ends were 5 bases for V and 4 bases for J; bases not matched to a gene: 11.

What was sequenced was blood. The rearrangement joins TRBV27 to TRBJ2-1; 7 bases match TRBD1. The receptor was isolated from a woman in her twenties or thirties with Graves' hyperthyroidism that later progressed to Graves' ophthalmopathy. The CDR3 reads CASSVTPGQRYNEQFF. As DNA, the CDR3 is TGTGCCAGCAGTGTAACACCGGGACAGAGATACAATGAGCAGTTCTTC.